One and the same sample provided the 18 T cell receptor beta chains below, sequenced in a study of control samples from healthy donors and cancer patients. Only in-frame clones appear in the TCRdb table, and some are missing; sequencing was by immunoSEQ multiplex PCR. The sample contains 100,000 to 150,000 clones, about 93% of which appear only once. The sequenced material came from blood. These receptors came from a man aged 40-49 years in good health.

The gene calls are TRBV27 and TRBJ2-7; D uncertain. V shed 3 bases and J shed 5 bases, with 17 bases lying between them. The CDR3 is 15 residues long. The germline CDR1 and CDR2 sequences are MNHEY and SMNVEV (reference sequence). The CDR3 sequence is CASSLKGNKVDEQYF. CDR3 nucleotide sequence: TGTGCCAGCAGTTTGAAAGGGAATAAAGTTGACGAGCAGTACTTC.

This clone has a handful of counts. The V and J genes are TRBV4-2 and TRBJ1-2; D perhaps matches TRBD1 (5 bases). Germline assignment: CDR1 LGHNA and CDR2 YNFKEQ. The CDR3 spans 13 residues. Between the trimmed V and J ends, which lost 6 bases and 4 bases, there was a span of 12 bases. CDR3 in amino acids: CASSQGSGYGYTF. CDR3 in DNA: TGTGCCAGCAGTCAGGGATCGGGCTATGGCTACACCTTC.

This chain uses TRBV4-1 with TRBJ1-5; no definite D call. Germline values: CDR1 MGHRA, CDR2 YSYEKL. CDR3 size: 14 residues. Trimming removed 1 base at V and 3 bases at J, with 7 bases between. The CDR3 region has the DNA TGCGCCAGCAGCCAAGTCGCCCTCAATCAGCCCCAGCATTTT. It encodes CASSQVALNQPQHF.

The chain's CDR3 is CASSHLEDTQYF. CDR3 in DNA: TGTGCCAGCAGTCACCTGGAGGATACGCAGTATTTT. V gene TRBV6-5 combines with J gene TRBJ2-3, with no clear D. V lost 5 bases and J lost 6, with 9 bases in between. The CDR3 contains 12 residues. Germline V gene data show CDR1 as MNHEY and CDR2 as SVGAGI.

This chain links TRBV6-2 or TRBV6-3 with TRBJ1-5; unclear D gene. This CDR3 comprises 13 residues. The germline V and J ends were trimmed by 0 bases and 4 bases, with 4 bases remaining between them. Germline V gene sequence: CDR1 MNHEY, CDR2 SVGEGT. The CDR3 coding sequence is TGTGCCAGCAGTTACTCGAGTAATCAGCCCCAGCATTTT. Amino acids: CASSYSSNQPQHF.

V and J are TRBV28 and TRBJ1-2; maybe TRBD1 (6 bases). The germline V gene encodes CDR1 MDHEN and CDR2 SYDVKM. V gave up 5 bases and J gave up 4 bases, with 14 bases separating them. CDR3 size: 14 residues. CDR3 DNA: TGTGCCAGCAGTCCCACGCAGGGGAGCTATGGCTACACCTTC. It specifies CASSPTQGSYGYTF.

The rearrangement joins TRBV6-5 to TRBJ2-3; 8 bases are shared with TRBD2. The germline CDR1 and CDR2 sequences are MNHEY and SVGAGI. This CDR3 is built from 14 residues. V dropped 8 bases and J dropped 3; count of bases not matched to a gene: 7. CDR3 amino acids: CASFQRGRTDTQYF. The CDR3 coding sequence is TGTGCCAGCTTTCAGCGGGGGAGGACAGATACGCAGTATTTT.

The chain is built from TRBV7-3 and TRBJ2-2; the D gene is possibly TRBD2 (5 bases). The CDR3 sequence is 16 residues long. Between the trimmed V and J ends, which lost 5 bases and 5 bases, there was a span of 18 bases. The germline V gene has CDR1 SGHTA and CDR2 FQGTGA. This CDR3 reads CASSPGGAVYTGELFF. The DNA for the CDR3 is TGTGCCAGCAGCCCCGGTGGAGCGGTCTATACCGGGGAGCTGTTTTTT.

This clone was seen only a few times. The chain recombines TRBV4-1 with TRBJ2-6, with 12 nucleotides matching TRBD1. The junction had 7 bases not matched to a gene; V was cut back by 1 base and J by 3 bases. There are 19 residues in the CDR3. Germline V gene data show CDR1 as MGHRA and CDR2 as YSYEKL. The CDR3 is CASSQGLGTGGDGANVLTF. CDR3 nucleotide sequence: TGCGCCAGCAGCCAAGGGTTGGGGACAGGGGGCGATGGGGCCAACGTCCTGACTTTC.

The chain couples TRBV10-3 to TRBJ2-7, with 7 bases aligning to TRBD1. Looked up from germline, CDR1 is ENHRY and CDR2 is SYGVKD. The CDR3 loop spans 16 amino acids. With 0 bases clipped from V and 3 bases from J, the junction kept 8 bases outside the gene matches. The CDR3 sequence is CAISESRLGTVYEQYF. DNA of the CDR3: TGTGCCATCAGTGAGTCGAGGTTGGGGACAGTCTACGAGCAGTACTTC.

The chain joins TRBV2 to TRBJ1-5; 7 bases line up with TRBD1. The CDR3 has 16 residues. Trimming cost V 5 bases and J 6 bases; bases outside gene matches: 13. Germline assignment: CDR1 SNHLY and CDR2 FYNNEI. CDR3 coding DNA: TGTGCCAGCAGTCCTGACGCCAGGGGGGGAGGTCAGCCCCAGCATTTT. It codes for CASSPDARGGGQPQHF.

The V call is TRBV15, the J call TRBJ1-2, with 8 bases that match TRBD1. The trim removed 0 bases at V and 6 bases at J, leaving 6 bases unmatched. The CDR3 runs 15 residues. CDR1 is LNHNV and CDR2 is YYDKDF in the germline V gene (reference sequence). The CDR3 bases are TGTGCCACCAGCAGAGAACGGACAGGGAATGATGGCTACACCTTC. It codes for CATSRERTGNDGYTF.

This sequence joins TRBV15 and TRBJ2-6, with D perhaps given as TRBD1 or TRBD2 (5 bases each). V lost 0 bases and J lost 2, with 8 bases in between. The CDR3 is 16 residues long. CDR1 LNHNV and CDR2 YYDKDF come from the germline V gene (reference sequence). CDR3 protein: CATSRDEGTGANVLTF. The DNA for the CDR3 is TGTGCCACCAGCAGAGATGAGGGGACTGGGGCCAACGTCCTGACTTTC.

The chain is built from TRBV5-1 and TRBJ2-5, with 8 bases identical to TRBD1. J lost 1 base, V lost 3 bases, and 11 bases had no gene match. The CDR3 is 17 residues long. Germline V gives CDR1 SGHRS, CDR2 YFSETQ. The CDR3 DNA reads TGCGCCAGCAGCTCCGTCCGGACAGGGAATACCCAAGAGACCCAGTACTTC. Translation: CASSSVRTGNTQETQYF.

The chain has TRBV11-3 and TRBJ2-1; D unresolved. The germline V gene encodes CDR1 SGHNT and CDR2 YENEEA. The CDR3 is 13 residues long. V lost 1 base and J 1 base, leaving 2 bases between the germline ends. This chain's CDR3 is CASSLGSYNEQFF. The CDR3 nucleotides read TGTGCCAGCAGCTTAGGGTCCTACAATGAGCAGTTCTTC.

The gene calls are TRBV29-1 and TRBJ1-2, with D possibly being TRBD1 (6 bases). The germline CDR1 and CDR2 sequences are SQVTM and ANQGSEA. V lost 3 bases and J 1 base, leaving 9 bases between the germline ends. This CDR3 has 13 amino acids. The CDR3 here is CSVEAGDNYGYTF. The CDR3 DNA is TGCAGCGTTGAGGCAGGGGATAACTATGGCTACACCTTC. The variable domain in full, with the rest retrieved from reference TRBV29-1 and TRBJ1-2, is SAVISQKPSRDICQRGTSLTIQCQVDSQVTMMFWYRQQPGQSLTLIATANQGSEATYESGFVIDKFPISRPNLTFSTLTVSNMSPEDSSIYLCSVEAGDNYGYTFGSGTRLTVV.

This chain links TRBV28 with TRBJ1-1; D perhaps matches TRBD1 (6 bases). CDR1 MDHEN and CDR2 SYDVKM come from the germline V gene. The CDR3 sequence is 15 residues long. V was pared by 3 bases and J by 5 bases, with 16 bases between. The DNA for the CDR3 is TGTGCCAGCAGTTTTCTTACGGGGGGGCTAACTGAAGCTTTCTTT. As protein: CASSFLTGGLTEAFF.

The chain recombines TRBV24-1 with TRBJ1-4; D remains unclear. Between the trimmed V and J ends, which lost 10 bases and 0 bases, there was a span of 8 bases. The germline gives CDR1 KGHDR, CDR2 SFDVKD. The CDR3 runs 13 residues. CDR3 bases: TGTGCCACAGCGGATGCAACTAATGAAAAACTGTTTTTT. Translating gives CATADATNEKLFF.